The 22 T cell receptor beta chains below all came from one sample that was sequenced in a study of blood T cell repertoires in COVID-19. The data were produced by immunoSEQ multiplex PCR, yet TCRdb's version contains in-frame clones alone and is incomplete. Among about 120,000 clones listed, nearly 90% were seen once. Sequencing input: peripheral blood. Receptors originate from a woman at least 80 years old with acute or convalescent COVID-19.

This chain uses TRBV10-3 with TRBJ1-4; 11 bases are shared with TRBD1. The germline gives CDR1 ENHRY, CDR2 SYGVKD. The CDR3 has 17 amino acids. V trimming: 5 bases; J trimming: 5 bases; junction bases outside the gene matches: 10. CDR3 region: CAISTTGTGGRNEKLFF. The CDR3 nucleotides are TGTGCCATCAGTACCACCGGGACAGGGGGAAGAAATGAAAAACTGTTTTTT.

The chain employs TRBV28 and TRBJ2-7; TRBD2 agrees at 12 bases. Germline V gene sequence: CDR1 MDHEN, CDR2 SYDVKM. With V trimmed by 7 bases and J by 3 bases, 13 bases remained unmatched. CDR3 size: 17 residues. CDR3 DNA: TGTGCCAGCACTCTGAGTCTAGCGGGAGGGCCGGGCTACGAGCAGTACTTC. Amino acids: CASTLSLAGGPGYEQYF.

The table lists this clone with a count of one. This chain links TRBV7-2 with TRBJ2-1, with 8 bases that match TRBD2. J lost 5 bases, V lost 5 bases, and 11 bases had no gene match. Germline V gives CDR1 SGHTA, CDR2 FQGNSA. CDR3 length: 16 amino acids. The CDR3 DNA is TGTGCCAGCAGCCGGGGGCCCGCGGGGGGTGACAATGAGCAGTTCTTC. Protein sequence: CASSRGPAGGDNEQFF.

The chain has TRBV25-1 and TRBJ2-7; D not certain. This CDR3 has 11 amino acids. CDR1 is MGHDK and CDR2 is SYGVNS in the germline V gene. V lost 6 bases, J lost 3 bases, and 6 bases lay in between. DNA for the CDR3: TGTGCCAGCAGCTACAGCTACGAGCAGTACTTC. Translating it yields CASSYSYEQYF.

The chain recombines TRBV28 with TRBJ1-5, with D perhaps TRBD1 (6 bases). This CDR3 is built from 13 residues. Germline V gives CDR1 MDHEN, CDR2 SYDVKM. V gave up 11 bases and J gave up 0 bases, with 11 bases separating them. As DNA, the CDR3 is TGTGCCTGCGGGGGGGCTAGCAATCAGCCCCAGCATTTT. It encodes CACGGASNQPQHF.

The chain links TRBV28 to TRBJ1-1, with D unclear. CDR1 is MDHEN and CDR2 is SYDVKM in the germline V gene. Trimming left V 2 bases short and J 4 bases short, with 11 bases between. The CDR3 totals 14 residues. The CDR3 protein is CASSLPGRTTEAFF. CDR3 DNA sequence: TGTGCCAGCAGTTTACCGGGGAGAACCACTGAAGCTTTCTTT.

Concerning this clone: Germline is not matched at one junction end, which may reflect a read error. The V gene is TRBV7-7, the J gene TRBJ2-3, with D possibly being TRBD1 (6 bases). Germline V gives CDR1 SSHAT, CDR2 FNYEAQ (reference sequence). The CDR3 consists of 16 residues. The CDR3 bases are TGTGCTAGCAGCTTAGGGGGATCGTCTACAGGAGATACGCAGTATTTT. It translates to CASSLGGSSTGDTQYF.

The chain has TRBV5-1 and TRBJ2-3; D perhaps matches TRBD2 (6 bases). Germline V gene sequence: CDR1 SGHRS, CDR2 YFSETQ. This CDR3 is 15 amino acids long. The V and J ends lost 8 bases and 0 bases respectively, with 16 bases between them. The CDR3 coding sequence is TGCGCCAGTCGATTAACCGGGACTAGCACAGATACGCAGTATTTT. Its translation: CASRLTGTSTDTQYF.

The chain links TRBV19 to TRBJ1-6, with 10 nucleotides matching TRBD1. The CDR3 sequence is 14 residues long. Looked up from germline, CDR1 is LNHDA and CDR2 is SQIVND (reference sequence). Trimming removed 4 bases from V and 10 bases from J; junction bases left unmatched: 4. CDR3: CASSTTGGGSPLHF. The CDR3 DNA reads as TGTGCCAGTAGTACGACAGGGGGCGGATCACCCCTCCACTTT.

This clone turned up a few times. V usage is TRBV4-3 and J usage is TRBJ1-5; no firm D call. The CDR3 contains 16 residues. Germline V gives CDR1 LGHNA, CDR2 YSLEER. V was pared by 0 bases and J by 2 bases, with 11 bases between. CDR3 coding DNA: TGCGCCAGCAGCCAAGATCTCCGCGGAGGCAATCAGCCCCAGCATTTT. It translates to CASSQDLRGGNQPQHF.

V usage is TRBV6-2 or TRBV6-3 and J usage is TRBJ2-7, with D unresolved. Germline loops: CDR1 MNHEY, CDR2 SVGEGT. This CDR3 is 12 amino acids long. V was shortened by 5 bases and J by 3 bases, with 8 bases between the two germline ends. The CDR3, as DNA: TGTGCCAGCAGTCTCGAGCGCTACGAGCAGTACTTC. Translating gives CASSLERYEQYF.

V gene TRBV5-1 combines with J gene TRBJ2-1, with D possibly being TRBD1 (6 bases). Deletions cut 0 bases from V and 0 bases from J, with 10 bases between. Germline CDR1 is SGHRS and CDR2 is YFSETQ. This CDR3 spans 16 amino acids. As DNA, the CDR3 is TGCGCCAGCAGCTTGGATTCGACAGGCTCCTACAATGAGCAGTTCTTC. Its protein is CASSLDSTGSYNEQFF.

This clone was counted between two and nine times. This sequence joins TRBV6-5 and TRBJ1-1; 9 bases are a match to TRBD1. The CDR3 has 13 amino acids. With 5 bases clipped from V and 10 bases from J, the junction kept 8 bases outside the gene matches. Germline lookup yields CDR1 MNHEY and CDR2 SVGAGI. CDR3 nucleotides: TGTGCCAGCAGTACCCCGGACAGGGGAGGAGCTTTCTTT. Protein: CASSTPDRGGAFF.

The V call is TRBV3-1 (or the pseudogene TRBV3-2), the J call TRBJ1-2; the match to TRBD1 covers 7 bases. Germline lookup yields CDR1 LGHDT and CDR2 YNNKEL (reference sequence). The CDR3 is made up of 15 amino acids. J gave up 0 bases and V 5 bases, and 6 bases lay outside the gene matches. The CDR3 spells CASSADRVANYGYTF. The CDR3 DNA sequence: TGTGCCAGCAGCGCAGACAGGGTGGCTAACTATGGCTACACCTTC.

The chain uses TRBV5-4 and TRBJ2-5; maybe TRBD2 (5 bases). The germline gives CDR1 SGHNT, CDR2 YYREEE (reference sequence). V lost 0 bases and J 2 bases, leaving 8 bases between the germline ends. CDR3 size: 14 residues. In DNA, the CDR3 is TGTGCCAGCAGCTTGGAAAGGACTCAAGAGACCCAGTACTTC. Its protein product is CASSLERTQETQYF.

The gene calls are TRBV5-4 and TRBJ2-3; 8 bases are shared with TRBD2. CDR1 is SGHNT, CDR2 YYREEE, per germline (reference sequence). The V gene end was trimmed by 3 bases and the J gene end by 5 bases; junction bases not matched to a gene: 5. The CDR3 is made up of 14 amino acids. The CDR3 bases are TGTGCCAGCAGCTCAGCGGGAGAGGGAGATACGCAGTATTTT. Its translation is CASSSAGEGDTQYF.

The chain is built from TRBV3-1 (or the pseudogene TRBV3-2) and TRBJ2-7; D unclear. Germline loops: CDR1 LGHDT, CDR2 YNNKEL (reference sequence). This CDR3 has 12 residues. Trimming pared 4 bases from V and 0 bases from J, leaving 4 bases between. This CDR3 is CASSLSSYEQYF. The CDR3 bases are TGTGCCAGCAGCCTGAGCTCCTACGAGCAGTACTTC.

J is TRBJ2-3 and V is TRBV5-8, with a possible D match to TRBD2 (6 bases). Germline V gene data show CDR1 as SGHTS and CDR2 as YDEGEE. This CDR3 has 14 residues. V lost 2 bases and J lost 5, with 12 bases in between. DNA for the CDR3: TGTGCCAGCAGCTTTATGGGAGGTATAGATACGCAGTATTTT. Translation gives CASSFMGGIDTQYF.

The V call is TRBV5-1, the J call TRBJ2-1, with TRBD1 as a possible D gene (6 bases). The CDR3 contains 15 residues. The germline CDR1 and CDR2 sequences are SGHRS and YFSETQ. The V and J ends lost 0 bases and 4 bases respectively, with 11 bases between them. CDR3 sequence reads: CASSLEGHPYNEQFF. The CDR3 nucleotides read TGCGCCAGCAGCTTGGAGGGACACCCATACAATGAGCAGTTCTTC.

The genes are TRBV19 and TRBJ2-2; 10 nucleotides line up with TRBD1. Per the germline V gene, CDR1 is LNHDA and CDR2 is SQIVND (reference sequence). This CDR3 comprises 16 residues. V lost 6 bases and J lost 1; bases outside the gene matches: 5. The CDR3 sequence is CASRDRGRGNTGELFF. DNA of the CDR3: TGTGCCAGTAGGGACAGGGGGAGAGGGAACACCGGGGAGCTGTTTTTT.

The chain joins TRBV9 to TRBJ2-3; 7 bases map to TRBD1. Germline loops: CDR1 SGDLS, CDR2 YYNGEE. V shed 0 bases, J shed 4 bases, and the junction held 8 bases outside the gene matches. The CDR3 is 16 residues long. The CDR3 loop reads CASSVGARGSADTQYF. In DNA, the CDR3 is TGTGCCAGCAGCGTAGGGGCCAGGGGGTCAGCAGATACGCAGTATTTT.

With respect to this clone: Other DNA sequences in the same sample also yield this CDR3. The CDR3 DNA reads TGTGCCAGCTCACCGGGCAGTAACTATGGCTACACCTTC. It is translated as CASSPGSNYGYTF. The rearrangement joins TRBV18 to TRBJ1-2; D remains ambiguous. Germline assignment: CDR1 KGHSH and CDR2 LQKENI. V lost 3 bases to trimming and J lost 1 base, with 6 bases between them. This CDR3 comprises 13 residues. Variable domain in full (rest from reference TRBV18 and TRBJ1-2): NAGVMQNPRHLVRRRGQEARLRCSPMKGHSHVYWYRQLPEEGLKFMVYLQKENIIDESGMPKERFSAEFPKEGPSILRIQQVVRGDSAAYFCASSPGSNYGYTFGSGTRLTVV.